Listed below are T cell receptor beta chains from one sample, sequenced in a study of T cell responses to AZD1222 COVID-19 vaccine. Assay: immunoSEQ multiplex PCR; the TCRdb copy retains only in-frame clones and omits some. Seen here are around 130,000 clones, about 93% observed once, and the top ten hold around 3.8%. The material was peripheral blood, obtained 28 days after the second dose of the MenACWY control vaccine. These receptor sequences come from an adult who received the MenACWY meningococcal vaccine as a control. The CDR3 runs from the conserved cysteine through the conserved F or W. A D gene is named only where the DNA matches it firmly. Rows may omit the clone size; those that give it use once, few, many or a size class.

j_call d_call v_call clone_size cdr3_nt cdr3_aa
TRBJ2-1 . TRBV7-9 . TGTGCCAGCAGCTTCAGTTTAGGAGGGTACAATGAGCAGTTCTTC CASSFSLGGYNEQFF
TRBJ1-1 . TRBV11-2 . TGTGCCAGCAGCTTAGTTTTTCAGTACGACAGATTGAACACTGAAGCTTTCTTT CASSLVFQYDRLNTEAFF
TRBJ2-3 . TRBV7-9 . TGTGCCAGCAGCTTGACGACTAGCACAGATACGCAGTATTTT CASSLTTSTDTQYF
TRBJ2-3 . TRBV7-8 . TGTGCCAGCAGCTTATTCTCTCTTGGCACAGATACGCAGTATTTT CASSLFSLGTDTQYF
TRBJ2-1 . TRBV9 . TGTGCCAGCAGCGTAGCCGTATACAATGAGCAGTTCTTC CASSVAVYNEQFF
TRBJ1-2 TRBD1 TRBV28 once TGTGCCAGCAGTACCGCACAGGGGGTGGACGGCTACACCTTC CASSTAQGVDGYTF
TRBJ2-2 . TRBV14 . TGTGCCAGCAGCCAAGATTTTGGACTCAACACCGGGGAGCTGTTTTTT CASSQDFGLNTGELFF
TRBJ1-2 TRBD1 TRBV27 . TGTGCCAGCAGCAACCCTTGGGACAGGGAGGTGAATGGCTACACCTTC CASSNPWDREVNGYTF
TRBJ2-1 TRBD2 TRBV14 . TGTGCCAGCAGCCAAGATATGGGACTAGCGGGAGGTAGGAATGAGCAGTTCTTC CASSQDMGLAGGRNEQFF
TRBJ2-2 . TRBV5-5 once TGTGCCAGCAGCCCCCCGGGAGCCGCTGTACGCGCCGGGGAGCTGTTTTTT CASSPPGAAVRAGELFF
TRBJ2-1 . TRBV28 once TGTGCCAGCACTCTCCCGGGCTCCTACAATGAGCAGTTCTTC CASTLPGSYNEQFF
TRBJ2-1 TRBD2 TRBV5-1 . TGCGCCAGCAGTGTTGGACTAGGGTCTGAGCAGTTCTTC CASSVGLGSEQFF
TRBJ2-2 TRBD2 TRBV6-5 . TGTGCCAGCAGTACTAGCGGGAGGGATACCGGGGAGCTGTTTTTT CASSTSGRDTGELFF
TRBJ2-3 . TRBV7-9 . TGTGCCAGCAGCCCTTCCGCTAGCGCTTACACAGATACGCAGTATTTT CASSPSASAYTDTQYF
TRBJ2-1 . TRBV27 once TGTGCCAGCACTACTTGGGGCAATGAGCAGTTCTTC CASTTWGNEQFF
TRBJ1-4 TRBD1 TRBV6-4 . TGTGCCAGCAGTGACTCGAAGGTAGGACAGGGACTTGCAACTAATGAAAAACTGTTTTTT CASSDSKVGQGLATNEKLFF
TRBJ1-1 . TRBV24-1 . TGTGCCACCAGTGATGCGGGACGGACTACTCGGGCTTTCTTT CATSDAGRTTRAFF
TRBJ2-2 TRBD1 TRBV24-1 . TGTGCCACCAGTGATTTGTATCCGGACAGGGGAAACACCGGGGAGCTGTTTTTT CATSDLYPDRGNTGELFF
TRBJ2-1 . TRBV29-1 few TGCAGCGTTTTCGATCTAGACAACTCCTACAATGAGCAGTTCTTC CSVFDLDNSYNEQFF
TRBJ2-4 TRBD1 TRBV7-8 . TGTGCCAGCAGCTCACAGGGGGACATTCAGTACTTC CASSSQGDIQYF
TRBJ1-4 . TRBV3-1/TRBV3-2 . TGTGCCAGCAGCCAAGCCGGTGGGGGGGTTAATGAAAAACTGTTTTTT CASSQAGGGVNEKLFF
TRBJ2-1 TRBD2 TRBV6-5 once TGTGCCAGCAAGCGGGACTCCTACAATGAGCAGTTCTTC CASKRDSYNEQFF
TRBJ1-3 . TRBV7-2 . TGTGCCAGCAGCAGAGACAGCTCTGGAAACACCATATATTTT CASSRDSSGNTIYF
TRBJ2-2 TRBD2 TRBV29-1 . TGCAGCGCTTACCTTAGCGGGGGGAACACCGGGGAGCTGTTTTTT CSAYLSGGNTGELFF
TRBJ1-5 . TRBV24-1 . TGTGCCACCAGTGACACTGAGGAAGGTCGCAATCAGCCCCAGCATTTT CATSDTEEGRNQPQHF
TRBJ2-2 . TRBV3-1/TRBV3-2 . TGTGCCAGCAGCCCCTCTGTGGGGACTGGGAACACCGGGGAGCTGTTTTTT CASSPSVGTGNTGELFF
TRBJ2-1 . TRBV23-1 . TGCGCCAGCAGTCAATCGACGGAGACAGTCAGCTCCTACAATGAGCAGTTCTTC CASSQSTETVSSYNEQFF
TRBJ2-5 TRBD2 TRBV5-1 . TGCGCCAGCAGCCCTAAGGGACTAGCGGGAGTCGGATCAGAGACCCAGTACTTC CASSPKGLAGVGSETQYF
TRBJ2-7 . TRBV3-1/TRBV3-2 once TGTGCCAGCAGCCAAGATCTAGCCGGTCCTATAAGTGACGAGCAGTACTTC CASSQDLAGPISDEQYF
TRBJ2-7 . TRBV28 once TGTGCCAGCAGTTTTACAGGGACCTACGAGCAGTACTTC CASSFTGTYEQYF
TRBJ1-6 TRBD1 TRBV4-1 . TGCGCCAGCAGCCAGGGGACAGGGAGTAATTCACCCCTCCACTTT CASSQGTGSNSPLHF
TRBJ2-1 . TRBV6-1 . TGTGCCAGCAGTGAAGCGGGGGGCCCATCCTACAATGAGCAGTTCTTC CASSEAGGPSYNEQFF
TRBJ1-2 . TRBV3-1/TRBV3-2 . TGTGCCAGCAGCCAAGATAGGGCAGGTCTATATGGCTACACCTTC CASSQDRAGLYGYTF
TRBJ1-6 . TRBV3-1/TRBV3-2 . TGTGCCAGCAGCCCTCGACAGACCTATAATTCACCCCTCCACTTT CASSPRQTYNSPLHF
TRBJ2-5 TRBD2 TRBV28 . TGTGCCAGCAGACCGGGGGGACTAGCGGGCGTACAAGAGACCCAGTACTTC CASRPGGLAGVQETQYF
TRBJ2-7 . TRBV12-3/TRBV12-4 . TGTGCCAGCAGTTTCCGAAACGAGCAGTACTTC CASSFRNEQYF
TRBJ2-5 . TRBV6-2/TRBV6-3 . TGTGCCAGCAGTTACGGCATAGGGGGGGCGGGGGAGACCCAGTACTTC CASSYGIGGAGETQYF